This TCR beta chain was captured by sequencing in a study of blood T cell repertoires in COVID-19. Study at large: The study drew acute and convalescent COVID-19 samples from the United States, Italy and Spain. Sample material is recorded as cDNA or gDNA derived from T cells, B-cell-depleted T cells, or PBMCs.

In the original workflow: How many nucleated cells were present was estimated from reference gene primer amplification. Libraries were prepared by immunoSEQ multiplex PCR; TCRdb keeps only in-frame clonotypes and omits some of them. The V and J calls and clone size were taken over from that table, and D and trimming were inferred from the DNA. There are roughly 250,000 clones in the sample; about 80% occur only once, and roughly 9.6% lies in the top ten. The CDR3 contains 12 residues. V gave up 1 base and J gave up 12 bases, with 12 bases separating them. Germline V gene lookup returns CDR1 SEHNR and CDR2 FQNEAQ (reference sequence).

This clonotype was obtained from a woman of 80 years or more with acute or convalescent COVID-19. The rearrangement joins TRBV7-9 to TRBJ1-1; tentative D call: TRBD1 (6 bases). Sequencing used peripheral blood. The CDR3 region is CASSLEAGEPFF. DNA for the CDR3: TGTGCCAGCAGCTTAGAAGCAGGGGAACCTTTCTTT.